One TCR beta chain is described in this entry. The record originates from a study of neoadjuvant anti-PD-1 for oral cavity cancer. The germline CDR1 and CDR2 sequences are SGDLS and YYNGEE. The CDR3 has 15 residues. With V trimmed by 0 bases and J by 1 base, 1 base remained unmatched. The time point: after neoadjuvant nivolumab, at surgical resection. Profiled with immunoSEQ multiplex PCR; TCRdb holds only in-frame clones, not every one. Of about 12,000 clones detected, 65% to 75% appear once; the ten largest clones hold around 2.5%. The specimen was PBMCs, collected after nivolumab (anti-PD-1) treatment. The chain combines TRBV9 with TRBJ1-1, with 9 bases fitting TRBD1. The receptor was derived from a person aged 35-79 years with oral cavity squamous cell carcinoma. CDR3 in amino acids: CASSVEGQGNTEAFF. CDR3 nucleotide sequence: TGTGCCAGCAGCGTAGAGGGACAGGGGAACACTGAAGCTTTCTTT.